This T cell receptor beta chain stems from a study of T cells in Graves' hyperthyroidism and ophthalmopathy. Amplification of TCR beta CDR3 regions was performed using RNA transcripts as template. RT-PCR in the first round (using the HTBI primer set) targeted the TCR CDR3. Each CDR3 protein is one row after TCRdb ran MiXCR on the multiplex PCR reads. The sample has under 350,000 distinct CDR3 sequences, 25% seen once. This clonotype showed up many times. Germline V gene sequence: CDR1 DFQATT, CDR2 SNEGSKA (reference sequence). This CDR3 has 13 residues. Trimming removed 5 bases at V and 5 bases at J, with 15 bases between.

This sequence originates from a man in his forties with Graves' hyperthyroidism that later progressed to Graves' ophthalmopathy. The source material was blood. The chain links TRBV20-1 to TRBJ1-2, with a weak D call TRBD1 (6 bases). In nucleotides, the CDR3 is TGCAGTGCTGGAAAGCAGGGGAGGTATGGCTACACCTTC. As protein: CSAGKQGRYGYTF.